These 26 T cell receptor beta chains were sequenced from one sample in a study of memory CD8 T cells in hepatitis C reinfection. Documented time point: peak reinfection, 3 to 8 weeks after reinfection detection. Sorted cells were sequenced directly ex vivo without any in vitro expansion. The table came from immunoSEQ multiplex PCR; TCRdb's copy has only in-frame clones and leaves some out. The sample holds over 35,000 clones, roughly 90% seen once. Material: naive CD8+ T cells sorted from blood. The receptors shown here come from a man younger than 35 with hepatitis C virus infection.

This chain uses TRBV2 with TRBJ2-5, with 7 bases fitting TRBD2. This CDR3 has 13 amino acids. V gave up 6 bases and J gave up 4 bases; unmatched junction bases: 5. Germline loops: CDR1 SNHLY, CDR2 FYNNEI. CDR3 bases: TGTGCCAGCAGGTGGGGGGGAGGAGAGACCCAGTACTTC. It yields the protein CASRWGGGETQYF.

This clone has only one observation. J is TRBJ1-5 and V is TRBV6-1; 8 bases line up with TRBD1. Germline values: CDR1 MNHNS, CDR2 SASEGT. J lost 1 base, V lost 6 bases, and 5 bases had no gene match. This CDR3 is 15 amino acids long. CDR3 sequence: CASSRDRGSNQPQHF. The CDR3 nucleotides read TGTGCCAGCAGCCGCGACAGGGGAAGCAATCAGCCCCAGCATTTT.

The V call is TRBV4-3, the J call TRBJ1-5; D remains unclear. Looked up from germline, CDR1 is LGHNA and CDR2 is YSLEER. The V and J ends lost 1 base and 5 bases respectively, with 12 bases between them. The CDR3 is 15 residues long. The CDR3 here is CASSQGWRGDQPQHF. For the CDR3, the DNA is TGCGCCAGCAGCCAAGGTTGGAGAGGAGATCAGCCCCAGCATTTT.

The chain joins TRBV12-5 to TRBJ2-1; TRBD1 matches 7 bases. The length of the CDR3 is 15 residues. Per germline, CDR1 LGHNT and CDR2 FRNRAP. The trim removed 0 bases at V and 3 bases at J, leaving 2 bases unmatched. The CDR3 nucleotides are TGTGCTAGTGGTTTGGTACAGGGGAACTACAATGAGCAGTTCTTC. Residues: CASGLVQGNYNEQFF.

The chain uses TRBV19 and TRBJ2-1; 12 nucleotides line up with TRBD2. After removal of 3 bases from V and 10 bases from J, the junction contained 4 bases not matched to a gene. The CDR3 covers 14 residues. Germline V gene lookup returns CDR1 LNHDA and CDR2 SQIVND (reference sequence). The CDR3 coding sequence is TGTGCCAGTAGTATCGGTGGACTAGCGGGGGAGCAGTTCTTC. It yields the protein CASSIGGLAGEQFF. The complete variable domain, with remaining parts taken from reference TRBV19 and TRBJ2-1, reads DGGITQSPKYLFRKEGQNVTLSCEQNLNHDAMYWYRQDPGQGLRLIYYSQIVNDFQKGDIAEGYSVSREKKESFPLTVTSAQKNPTAFYLCASSIGGLAGEQFFGPGTRLTVL.

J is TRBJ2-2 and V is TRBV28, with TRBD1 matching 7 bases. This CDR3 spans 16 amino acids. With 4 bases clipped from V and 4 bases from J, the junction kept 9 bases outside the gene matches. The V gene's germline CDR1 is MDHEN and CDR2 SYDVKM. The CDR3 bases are TGTGCCAGCAGTTCCCCTGGACAGGATTTCACCGGGGAGCTGTTTTTT. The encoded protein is CASSSPGQDFTGELFF.

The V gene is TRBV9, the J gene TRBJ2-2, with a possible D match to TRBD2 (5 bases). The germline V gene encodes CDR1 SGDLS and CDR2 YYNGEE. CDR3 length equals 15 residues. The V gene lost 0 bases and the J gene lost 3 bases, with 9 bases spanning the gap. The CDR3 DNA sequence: TGTGCCAGCAGCGTAGACTTCGGGGACACCGGGGAGCTGTTTTTT. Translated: CASSVDFGDTGELFF.

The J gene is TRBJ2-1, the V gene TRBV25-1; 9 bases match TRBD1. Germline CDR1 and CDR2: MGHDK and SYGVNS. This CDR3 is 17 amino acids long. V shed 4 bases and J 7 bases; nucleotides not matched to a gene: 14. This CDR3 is CASSAHLRDRDGNEQFF. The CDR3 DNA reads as TGTGCCAGCAGTGCCCATCTCCGGGACAGGGATGGAAATGAGCAGTTCTTC. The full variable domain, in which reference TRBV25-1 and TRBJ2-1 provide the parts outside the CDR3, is EADIYQTPRYLVIGTGKKITLECSQTMGHDKMYWYQQDPGMELHLIHYSYGVNSTEKGDLSSESTVSRIRTEHFPLTLESARPSHTSQYLCASSAHLRDRDGNEQFFGPGTRLTVL.

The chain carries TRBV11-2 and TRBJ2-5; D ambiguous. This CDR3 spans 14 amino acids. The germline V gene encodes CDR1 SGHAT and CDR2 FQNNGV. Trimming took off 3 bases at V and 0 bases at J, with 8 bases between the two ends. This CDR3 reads CASSFSRNQETQYF. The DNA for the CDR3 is TGTGCCAGCAGCTTTTCGAGGAACCAAGAGACCCAGTACTTC.

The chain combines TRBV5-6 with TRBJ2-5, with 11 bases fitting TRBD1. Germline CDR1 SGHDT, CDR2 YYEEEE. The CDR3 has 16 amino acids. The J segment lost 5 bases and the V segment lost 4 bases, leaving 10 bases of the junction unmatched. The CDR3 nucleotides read TGTGCCAGCAGCGCACGGGGACAGGGGGTGCTTGAGACCCAGTACTTC. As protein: CASSARGQGVLETQYF.

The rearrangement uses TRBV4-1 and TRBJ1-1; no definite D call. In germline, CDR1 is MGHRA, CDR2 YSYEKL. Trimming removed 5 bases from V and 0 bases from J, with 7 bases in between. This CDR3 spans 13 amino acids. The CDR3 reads CASSIRLNTEAFF. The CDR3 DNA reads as TGCGCCAGCAGCATCAGGTTGAACACTGAAGCTTTCTTT.

DNA of the CDR3: TGCGCCAGCAGTCACCTTTGTAGCTACACCTTC. Translated, it gives CASSHLCSYTF. The V call is TRBV23-1, the J call TRBJ1-2; D call uncertain. TRBV23-1 is recorded as an ORF, its role being uncertain. The CDR3 sequence is 11 residues long. V was cut by 3 bases and J by 9 bases, with 8 bases left in between.

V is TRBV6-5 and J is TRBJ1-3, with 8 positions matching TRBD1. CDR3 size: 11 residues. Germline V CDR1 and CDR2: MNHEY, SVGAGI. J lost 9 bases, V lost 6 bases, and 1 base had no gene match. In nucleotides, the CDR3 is TGTGCCAGCAGAACAGGGGGCACCATATATTTT. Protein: CASRTGGTIYF.

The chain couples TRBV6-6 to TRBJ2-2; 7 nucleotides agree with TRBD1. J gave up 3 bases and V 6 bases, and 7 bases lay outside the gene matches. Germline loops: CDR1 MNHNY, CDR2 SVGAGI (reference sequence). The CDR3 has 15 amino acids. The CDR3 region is CASSLGTAHTGELFF. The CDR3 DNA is TGTGCCAGCAGCCTCGGGACAGCTCACACCGGGGAGCTGTTTTTT.

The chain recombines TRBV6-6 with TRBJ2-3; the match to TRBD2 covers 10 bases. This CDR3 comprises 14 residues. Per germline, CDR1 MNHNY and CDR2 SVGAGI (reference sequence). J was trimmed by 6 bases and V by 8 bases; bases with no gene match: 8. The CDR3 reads CASPGAGGWDTQYF. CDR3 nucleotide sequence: TGTGCCAGCCCCGGAGCGGGGGGGTGGGATACGCAGTATTTT.

CDR3 sequence reads: CASSPHTGGPKSQQYV. CDR3 in DNA: TGTGCCAGCAGCCCTCACACAGGGGGCCCCAAATCCCAGCAGTACGTC. The gene calls are TRBV7-2 and TRBJ2-7; 9 bases map to TRBD1. The V and J ends lost 5 bases and 8 bases, in that order; junction bases with no gene match: 16. This CDR3 has 16 residues. CDR1 is SGHTA and CDR2 is FQGNSA in the germline V gene.

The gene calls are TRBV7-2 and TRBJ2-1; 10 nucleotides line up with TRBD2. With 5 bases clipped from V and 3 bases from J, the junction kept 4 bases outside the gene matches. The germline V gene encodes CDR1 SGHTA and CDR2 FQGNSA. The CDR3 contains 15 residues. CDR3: CASSLGLADYNEQFF. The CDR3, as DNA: TGTGCCAGCAGCCTTGGACTAGCGGACTACAATGAGCAGTTCTTC. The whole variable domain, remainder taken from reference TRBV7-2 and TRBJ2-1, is GAGVSQSPSNKVTEKGKDVELRCDPISGHTALYWYRQSLGQGLEFLIYFQGNSAPDKSGLPSDRFSAERTGGSVSTLTIQRTQQEDSAVYLCASSLGLADYNEQFFGPGTRLTVL.

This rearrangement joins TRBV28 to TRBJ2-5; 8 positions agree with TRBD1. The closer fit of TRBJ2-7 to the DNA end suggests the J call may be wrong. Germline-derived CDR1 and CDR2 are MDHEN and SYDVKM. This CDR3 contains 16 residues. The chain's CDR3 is CASSSSRQGPFYEQYF. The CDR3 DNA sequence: TGTGCCAGCAGTTCCTCTCGACAGGGGCCCTTCTACGAGCAGTACTTC.

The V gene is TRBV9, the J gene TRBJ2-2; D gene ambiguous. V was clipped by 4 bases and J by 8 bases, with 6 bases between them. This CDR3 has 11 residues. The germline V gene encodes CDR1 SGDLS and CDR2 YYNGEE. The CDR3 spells CASSSGGELFF. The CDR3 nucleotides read TGTGCCAGCAGCTCCGGGGGGGAGCTGTTTTTT.

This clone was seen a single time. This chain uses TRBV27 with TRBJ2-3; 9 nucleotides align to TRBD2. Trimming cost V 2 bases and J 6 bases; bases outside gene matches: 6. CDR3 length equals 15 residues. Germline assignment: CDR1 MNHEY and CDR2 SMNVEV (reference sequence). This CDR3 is CASSLGGSGSDTQYF. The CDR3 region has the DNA TGTGCCAGCAGTTTAGGTGGTAGCGGGAGTGATACGCAGTATTTT.

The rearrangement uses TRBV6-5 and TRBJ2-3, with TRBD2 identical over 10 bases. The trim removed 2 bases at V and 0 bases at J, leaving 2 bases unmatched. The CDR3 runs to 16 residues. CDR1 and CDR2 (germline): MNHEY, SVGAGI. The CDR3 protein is CASSYLAGASTDTQYF. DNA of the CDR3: TGTGCCAGCAGTTACCTAGCGGGGGCAAGCACAGATACGCAGTATTTT.

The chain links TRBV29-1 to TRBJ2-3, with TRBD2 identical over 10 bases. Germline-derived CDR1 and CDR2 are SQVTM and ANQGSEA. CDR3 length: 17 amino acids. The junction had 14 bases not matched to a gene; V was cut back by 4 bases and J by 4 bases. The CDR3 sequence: CSVGGLAGARGADTQYF. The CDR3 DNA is TGCAGCGTTGGCGGGCTAGCGGGAGCTCGAGGCGCAGATACGCAGTATTTT.

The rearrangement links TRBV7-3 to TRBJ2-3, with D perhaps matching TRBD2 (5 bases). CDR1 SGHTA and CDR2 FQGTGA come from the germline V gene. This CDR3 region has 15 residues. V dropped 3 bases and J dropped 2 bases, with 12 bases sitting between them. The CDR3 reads CASSFSGSPTDTQYF. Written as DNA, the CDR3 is TGTGCCAGCAGCTTCTCGGGGAGCCCCACAGATACGCAGTATTTT.

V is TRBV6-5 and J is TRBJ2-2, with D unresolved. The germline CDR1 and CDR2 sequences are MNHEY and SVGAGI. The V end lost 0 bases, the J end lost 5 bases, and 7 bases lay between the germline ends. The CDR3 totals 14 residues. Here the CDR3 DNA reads TGTGCCAGCAGTTACTCGAAGAGAACCGGGGAGCTGTTTTTT. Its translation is CASSYSKRTGELFF.

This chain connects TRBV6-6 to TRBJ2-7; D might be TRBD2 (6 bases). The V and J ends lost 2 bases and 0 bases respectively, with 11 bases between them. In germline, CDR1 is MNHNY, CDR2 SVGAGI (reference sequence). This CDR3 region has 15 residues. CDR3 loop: CASSYDGGDSYEQYF. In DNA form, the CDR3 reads TGTGCCAGCAGTTACGATGGCGGGGACTCCTACGAGCAGTACTTC.

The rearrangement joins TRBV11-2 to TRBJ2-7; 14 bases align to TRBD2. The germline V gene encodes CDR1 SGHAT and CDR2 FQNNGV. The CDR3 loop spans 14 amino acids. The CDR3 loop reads CASSSRTSGGPATV. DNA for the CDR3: TGTGCCAGCAGCTCGAGGACTAGCGGGGGGCCCGCAACCGTC.